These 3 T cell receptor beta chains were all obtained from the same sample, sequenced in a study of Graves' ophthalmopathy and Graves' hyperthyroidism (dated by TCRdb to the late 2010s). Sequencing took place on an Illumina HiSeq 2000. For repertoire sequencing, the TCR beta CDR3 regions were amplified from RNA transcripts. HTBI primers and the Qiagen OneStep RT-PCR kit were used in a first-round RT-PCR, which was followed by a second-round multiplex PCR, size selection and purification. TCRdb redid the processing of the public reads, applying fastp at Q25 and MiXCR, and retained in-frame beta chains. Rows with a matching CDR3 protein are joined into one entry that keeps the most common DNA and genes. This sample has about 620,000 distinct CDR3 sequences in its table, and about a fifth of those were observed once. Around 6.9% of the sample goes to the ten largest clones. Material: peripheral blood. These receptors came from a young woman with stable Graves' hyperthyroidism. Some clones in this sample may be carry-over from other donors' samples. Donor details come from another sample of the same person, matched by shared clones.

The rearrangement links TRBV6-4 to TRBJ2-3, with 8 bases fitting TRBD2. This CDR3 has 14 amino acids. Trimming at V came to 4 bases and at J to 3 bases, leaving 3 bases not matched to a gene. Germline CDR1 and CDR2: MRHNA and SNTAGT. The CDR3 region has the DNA TGTGCCAGCAGTGCGGGGGGGACTACAGATACGCAGTATTTT. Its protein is CASSAGGTTDTQYF.

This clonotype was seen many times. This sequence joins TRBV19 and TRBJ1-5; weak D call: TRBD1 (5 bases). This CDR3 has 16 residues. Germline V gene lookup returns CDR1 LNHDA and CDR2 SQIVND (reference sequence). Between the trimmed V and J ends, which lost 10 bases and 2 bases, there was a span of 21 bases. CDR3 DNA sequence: TGTGCCACCATGCAAGGGCGGACAATCGGCAATCAGCCCCAGCATTTT. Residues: CATMQGRTIGNQPQHF.

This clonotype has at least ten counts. The CDR3 DNA reads as TGTGCCAGCAGTAACCGACTAGCGGGGGGCTACTACGAGCAGTACTTC. Encoded protein: CASSNRLAGGYYEQYF. The chain carries TRBV6-2 or TRBV6-3 and TRBJ2-7, with 13 bases identical to TRBD2. The CDR3 has 16 residues. CDR1 is MNHEY, CDR2 SVGEGT, per germline. After removal of 5 bases from V and 3 bases from J, the junction contained 7 bases not matched to a gene.